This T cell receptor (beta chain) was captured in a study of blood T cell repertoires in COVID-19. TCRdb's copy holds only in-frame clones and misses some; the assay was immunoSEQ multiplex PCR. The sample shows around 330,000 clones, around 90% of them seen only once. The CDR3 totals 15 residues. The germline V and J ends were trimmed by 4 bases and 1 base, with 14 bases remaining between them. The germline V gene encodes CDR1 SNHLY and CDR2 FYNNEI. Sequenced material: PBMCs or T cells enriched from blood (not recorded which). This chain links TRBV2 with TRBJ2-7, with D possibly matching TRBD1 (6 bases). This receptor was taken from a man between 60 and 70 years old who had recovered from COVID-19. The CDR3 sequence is CASSVEGEKSYEQYF. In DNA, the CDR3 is TGTGCCAGCAGTGTTGAGGGGGAGAAGTCCTACGAGCAGTACTTC.